The sequence of this TCR beta chain was determined in a study of glioma-infiltrating T cells. The iRepertoire nested amplicon-rescue multiplex PCR amplified TCR alpha and beta CDR3s from RNA. One-step reverse transcription and amplification started from approximately 100-400 ng of tissue mRNA or PBMC total RNA. Each CDR3 protein is one row after TCRdb ran MiXCR on the multiplex PCR reads. The table records approximately 100,000 distinct CDR3 sequences, about 25% of them present only once. Germline V gene sequence: CDR1 SGHKS, CDR2 YYEKEE (reference sequence). The CDR3 totals 17 residues. The V segment lost 3 bases and the J segment 0 bases; nucleotides outside the gene matches: 9. Regarding the study as a whole: Gliomas, especially low-grade, showed above-expected tissue-blood divergence; non-neoplastic patients showed below.

Comments on this clonotype: Its antigen is as yet unknown.

Sequencing used glioma tissue, nonneoplastic brain tissue, or PBMCs (not recorded which). The V call is TRBV5-5, the J call TRBJ2-1, with TRBD1 identical over 7 bases. The TCR sequence derives from a human donor with low-grade glioma or glioblastoma, undergoing nonglioma brain surgery, or in good health (not recorded which). The DNA of the CDR3 is TGTGCCAGCAGCTCATCTATAGGGGGCGGCTCCTACAATGAGCAGTTCTTC. This encodes CASSSSIGGGSYNEQFF.